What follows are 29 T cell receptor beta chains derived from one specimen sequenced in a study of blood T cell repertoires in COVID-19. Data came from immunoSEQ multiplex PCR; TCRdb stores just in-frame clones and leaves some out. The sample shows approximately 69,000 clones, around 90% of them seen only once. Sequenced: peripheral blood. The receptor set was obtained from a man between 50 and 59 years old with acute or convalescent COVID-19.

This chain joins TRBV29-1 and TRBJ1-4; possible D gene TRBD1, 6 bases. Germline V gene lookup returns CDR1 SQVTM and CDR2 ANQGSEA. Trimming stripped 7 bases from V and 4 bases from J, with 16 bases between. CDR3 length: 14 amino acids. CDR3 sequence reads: CSAAGAENNEKLFF. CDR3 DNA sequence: TGCAGCGCCGCGGGGGCAGAAAATAATGAAAAACTGTTTTTT.

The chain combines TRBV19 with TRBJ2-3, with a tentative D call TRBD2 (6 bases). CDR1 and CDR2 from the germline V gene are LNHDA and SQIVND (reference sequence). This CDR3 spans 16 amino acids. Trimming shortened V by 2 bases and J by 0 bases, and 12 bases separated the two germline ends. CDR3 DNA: TGTGCCAGTAGTATAAGAGGTAGCGGCAGCACAGATACGCAGTATTTT. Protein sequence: CASSIRGSGSTDTQYF.

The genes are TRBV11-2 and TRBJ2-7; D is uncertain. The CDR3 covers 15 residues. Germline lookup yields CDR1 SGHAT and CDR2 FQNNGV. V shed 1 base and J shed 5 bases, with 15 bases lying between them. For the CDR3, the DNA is TGTGCCAGCAGCTTAGGTTTATCCTCCCGGGACGAGCAGTACTTC. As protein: CASSLGLSSRDEQYF.

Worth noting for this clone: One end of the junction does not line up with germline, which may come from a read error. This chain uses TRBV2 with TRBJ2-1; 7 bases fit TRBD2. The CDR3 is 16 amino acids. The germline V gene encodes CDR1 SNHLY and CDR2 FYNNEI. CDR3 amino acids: CASTEIASGYYNEQFF. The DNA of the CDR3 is TGTGCCAGCACTGAAATTGCTAGCGGATATTACAATGAGCAGTTCTTC.

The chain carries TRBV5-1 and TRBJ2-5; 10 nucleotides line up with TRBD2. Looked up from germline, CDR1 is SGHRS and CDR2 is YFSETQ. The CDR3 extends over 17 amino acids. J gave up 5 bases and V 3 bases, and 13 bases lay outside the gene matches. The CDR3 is CASSSQGSGRAWETQYF. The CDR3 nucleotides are TGCGCCAGCAGCTCCCAAGGGAGCGGGAGGGCCTGGGAGACCCAGTACTTC.

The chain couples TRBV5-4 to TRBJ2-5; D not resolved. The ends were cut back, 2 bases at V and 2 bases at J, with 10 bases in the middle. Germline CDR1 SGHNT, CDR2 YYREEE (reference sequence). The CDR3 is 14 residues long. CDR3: CASSFARRQETQYF. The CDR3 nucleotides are TGTGCCAGCAGCTTCGCGCGAAGACAAGAGACCCAGTACTTC.

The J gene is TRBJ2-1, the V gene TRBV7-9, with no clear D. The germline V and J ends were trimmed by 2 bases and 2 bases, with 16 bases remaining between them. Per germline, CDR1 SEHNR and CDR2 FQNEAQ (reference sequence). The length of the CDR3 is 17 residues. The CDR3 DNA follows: TGTGCCAGCAGCTTACGAATACTGACGGGTACCTACAATGAGCAGTTCTTC. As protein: CASSLRILTGTYNEQFF.

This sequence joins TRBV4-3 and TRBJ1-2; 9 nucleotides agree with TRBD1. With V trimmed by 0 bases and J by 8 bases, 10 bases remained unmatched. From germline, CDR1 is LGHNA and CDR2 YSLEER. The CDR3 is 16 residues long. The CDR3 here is CASSQDRQGVPWGYTF. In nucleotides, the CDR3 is TGCGCCAGCAGCCAAGATCGACAGGGGGTACCCTGGGGCTACACCTTC.

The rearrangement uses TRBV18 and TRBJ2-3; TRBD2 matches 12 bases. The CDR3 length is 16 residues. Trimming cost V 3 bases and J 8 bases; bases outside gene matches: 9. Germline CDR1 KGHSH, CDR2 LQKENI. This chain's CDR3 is CASSPWTSGIGGTQYF. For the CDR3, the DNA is TGTGCCAGCTCACCTTGGACTAGCGGGATAGGGGGTACGCAGTATTTT.

The CDR3 reads CASTLAGGPSDTQYF. CDR3 sequence (DNA): TGTGCCAGCACGCTAGCGGGAGGGCCGTCAGATACGCAGTATTTT. The rearrangement uses TRBV6-6 and TRBJ2-3; 12 nucleotides match TRBD2. J was trimmed by 4 bases and V by 7 bases; bases with no gene match: 6. Germline CDR1 is MNHNY and CDR2 is SVGAGI (reference sequence). The CDR3 loop spans 15 amino acids.

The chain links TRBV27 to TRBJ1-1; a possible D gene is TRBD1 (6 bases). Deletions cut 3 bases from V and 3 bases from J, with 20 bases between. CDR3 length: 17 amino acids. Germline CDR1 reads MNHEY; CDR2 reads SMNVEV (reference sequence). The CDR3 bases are TGTGCCAGCAGTTTTGGAGGCTTCAGGGGTCGTGACACTGAAGCTTTCTTT. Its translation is CASSFGGFRGRDTEAFF.

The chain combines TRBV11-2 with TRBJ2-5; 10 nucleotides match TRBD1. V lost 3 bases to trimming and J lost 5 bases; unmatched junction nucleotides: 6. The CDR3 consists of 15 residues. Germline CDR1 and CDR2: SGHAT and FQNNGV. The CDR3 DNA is TGTGCCAGCAGCTTCCCGACAGGGGGCACGGAGACCCAGTACTTC. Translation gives CASSFPTGGTETQYF.

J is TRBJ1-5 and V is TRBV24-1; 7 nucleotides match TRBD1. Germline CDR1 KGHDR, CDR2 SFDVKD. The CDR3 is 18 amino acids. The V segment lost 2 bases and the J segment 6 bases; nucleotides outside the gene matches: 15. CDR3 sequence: CATSDSAEGATRGQPQHF. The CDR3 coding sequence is TGTGCCACCAGTGATTCCGCGGAGGGGGCGACTAGAGGTCAGCCCCAGCATTTT.

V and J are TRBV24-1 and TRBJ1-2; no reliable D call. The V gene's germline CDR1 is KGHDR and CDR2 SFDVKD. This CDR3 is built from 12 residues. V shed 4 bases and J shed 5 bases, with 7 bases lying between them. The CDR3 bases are TGTGCCACCAGTGACGACAAGTATGGCTACACCTTC. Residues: CATSDDKYGYTF.

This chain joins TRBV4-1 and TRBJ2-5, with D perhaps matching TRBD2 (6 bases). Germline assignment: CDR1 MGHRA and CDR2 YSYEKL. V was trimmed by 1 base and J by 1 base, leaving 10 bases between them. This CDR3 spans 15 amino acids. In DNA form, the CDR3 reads TGCGCCAGCAGCCAAGGGGGACTCATCCAAGAGACCCAGTACTTC. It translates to CASSQGGLIQETQYF.

CDR3 sequence (DNA): TGTGCCAGCAGTGAAGGAACAGGCCCGAACACTGAAGCTTTCTTT. This encodes CASSEGTGPNTEAFF. The gene calls are TRBV6-1 and TRBJ1-1, with D maybe TRBD1 (5 bases). Per germline, CDR1 MNHNS and CDR2 SASEGT. This CDR3 is built from 15 residues. The V gene lost 1 base and the J gene lost 1 base, with 10 bases spanning the gap.

Written as DNA, the CDR3 is TGTGCCTGGAGTGTGGGCCGCCGTAATCAGCCCCAGCATTTT. The encoded protein is CAWSVGRRNQPQHF. The V gene is TRBV30, the J gene TRBJ1-5; the D is unclear. Trimming removed 0 bases from V and 4 bases from J, with 10 bases in between. The germline CDR1 and CDR2 sequences are GTSNPN and SVGIG (reference sequence). CDR3 length equals 14 residues.

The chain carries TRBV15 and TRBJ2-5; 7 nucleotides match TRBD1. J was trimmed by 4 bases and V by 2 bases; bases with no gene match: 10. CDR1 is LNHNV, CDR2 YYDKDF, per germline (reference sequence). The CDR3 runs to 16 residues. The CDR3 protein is CATSRYAPGQTETQYF. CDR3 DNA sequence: TGTGCCACCAGCAGATACGCTCCGGGACAGACAGAGACCCAGTACTTC.

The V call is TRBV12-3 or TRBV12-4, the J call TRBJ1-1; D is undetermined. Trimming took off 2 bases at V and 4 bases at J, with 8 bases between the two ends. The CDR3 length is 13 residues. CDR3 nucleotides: TGTGCCAGCAGTTTACAGGTCTCCACTGAAGCTTTCTTT. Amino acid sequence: CASSLQVSTEAFF.

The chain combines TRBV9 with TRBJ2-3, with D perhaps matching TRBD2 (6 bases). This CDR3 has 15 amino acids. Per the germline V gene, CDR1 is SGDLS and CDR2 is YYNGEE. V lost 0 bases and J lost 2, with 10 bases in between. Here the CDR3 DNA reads TGTGCCAGCAGCGTAGTTGGAGGGAACACAGATACGCAGTATTTT. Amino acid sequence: CASSVVGGNTDTQYF.

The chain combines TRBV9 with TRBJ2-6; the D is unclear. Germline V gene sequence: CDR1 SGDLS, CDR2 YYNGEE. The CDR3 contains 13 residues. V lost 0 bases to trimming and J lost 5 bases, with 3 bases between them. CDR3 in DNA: TGTGCCAGCAGCGTAGACAGGGCCAACGTCCTGACTTTC. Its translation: CASSVDRANVLTF.

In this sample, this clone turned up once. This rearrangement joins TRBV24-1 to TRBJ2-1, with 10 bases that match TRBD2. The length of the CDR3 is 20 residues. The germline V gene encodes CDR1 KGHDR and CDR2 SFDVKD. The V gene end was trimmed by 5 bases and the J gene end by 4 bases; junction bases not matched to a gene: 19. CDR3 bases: TGTGCCACCAGTGCATCCCTCGGGACAGTCGGGACTAGCGAATACAATGAGCAGTTCTTC. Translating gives CATSASLGTVGTSEYNEQFF.

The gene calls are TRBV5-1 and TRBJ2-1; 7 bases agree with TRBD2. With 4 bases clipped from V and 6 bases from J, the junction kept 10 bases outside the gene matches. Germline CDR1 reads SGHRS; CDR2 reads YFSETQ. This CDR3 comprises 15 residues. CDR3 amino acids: CASSDGAGVRNEQFF. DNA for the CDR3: TGCGCCAGCAGCGACGGTGCGGGAGTGCGCAATGAGCAGTTCTTC.

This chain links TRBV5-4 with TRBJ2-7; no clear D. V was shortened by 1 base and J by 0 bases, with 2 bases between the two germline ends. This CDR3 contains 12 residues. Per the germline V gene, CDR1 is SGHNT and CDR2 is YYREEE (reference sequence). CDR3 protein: CASSLLSYEQYF. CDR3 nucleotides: TGTGCCAGCAGCTTGCTCTCCTACGAGCAGTACTTC.

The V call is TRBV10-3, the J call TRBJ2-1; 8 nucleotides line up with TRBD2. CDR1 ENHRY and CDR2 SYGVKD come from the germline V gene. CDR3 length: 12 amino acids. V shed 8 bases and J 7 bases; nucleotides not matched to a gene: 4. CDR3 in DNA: TGTGCCATCGGGACTAGAAGTAATGAGCAGTTCTTC. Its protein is CAIGTRSNEQFF.

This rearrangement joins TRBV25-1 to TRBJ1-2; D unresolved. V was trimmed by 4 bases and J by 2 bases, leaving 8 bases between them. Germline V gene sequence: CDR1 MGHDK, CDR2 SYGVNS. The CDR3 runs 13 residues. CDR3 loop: CASSVPGNYGYTF. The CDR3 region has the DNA TGTGCCAGCAGTGTACCGGGGAACTATGGCTACACCTTC.

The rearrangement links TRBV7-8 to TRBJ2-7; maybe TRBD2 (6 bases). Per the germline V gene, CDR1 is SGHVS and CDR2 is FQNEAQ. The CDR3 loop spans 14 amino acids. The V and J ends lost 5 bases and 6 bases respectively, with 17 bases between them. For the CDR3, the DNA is TGTGCCAGCAGCGCGGGACTCCCACTGAGCGAGCAGTACTTC. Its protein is CASSAGLPLSEQYF.

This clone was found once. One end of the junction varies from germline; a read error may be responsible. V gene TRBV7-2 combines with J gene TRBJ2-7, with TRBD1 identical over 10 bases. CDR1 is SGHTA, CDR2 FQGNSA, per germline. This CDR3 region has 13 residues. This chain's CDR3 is CASSLDRQGAPGW. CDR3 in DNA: TGTGCCAGCAGCTTAGATAGACAGGGGGCCCCGGGTTGG.

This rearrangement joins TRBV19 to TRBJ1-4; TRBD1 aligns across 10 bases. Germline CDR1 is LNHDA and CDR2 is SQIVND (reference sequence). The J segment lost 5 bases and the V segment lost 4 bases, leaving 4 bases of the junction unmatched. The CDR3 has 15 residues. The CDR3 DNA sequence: TGTGCCAGTAGTAGGCGACAGGGGGCGAATGAAAAACTGTTTTTT. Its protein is CASSRRQGANEKLFF.